This T cell receptor beta chain came from a study of Japanese encephalitis immunity and Zika vaccine responses. This clonotype is judged hyperexpanded. The V gene lost 4 bases and the J gene lost 3 bases, with 12 bases spanning the gap. Germline lookup yields CDR1 MNHEY and CDR2 SMNVEV (reference sequence). The CDR3 runs 14 residues. Peptide pools at around 1.1 ug/mL each stimulated CFSE-labeled PBMCs over an approximately six-day culture. The sort collected unfixed, live, CD56-CD19-CD16-CD3+CD4+ CFSE-low proliferating CD4 T cells. Each CDR3 protein is one row after TCRdb ran MiXCR on the 5' RACE reads. Its table records about 68 distinct CDR3 sequences.

The receptor was derived from an adult man who received an inactivated Zika virus vaccine. The chain links TRBV27 to TRBJ1-2; D is perhaps TRBD1 (5 bases). The sequenced sample was antigen-activated CD4+ T cells from blood, cultured, obtained during a Zika inactivated vaccine study. The CDR3 region has the DNA TGTGCCAGCAGTTCCGCGGACAAGGACTATGGCTACACCTTC. Translation: CASSSADKDYGYTF.